A selection of T cell receptor beta chains follows, all from one sample in a study of blood T cell repertoires in COVID-19. This table comes from immunoSEQ multiplex PCR, and its TCRdb copy is limited to in-frame clones, with some not included. Counted here are approximately 150,000 clones, around 84% occurring once; the ten biggest clones make up about 0.95%. Sequencing was performed on peripheral blood. Source of these receptors: a man in his forties with acute or convalescent COVID-19. The CDR3 runs from the conserved cysteine through the conserved F or W. The D gene is left open where the match is weak. A row's size may be missing; if present it is once, few, many or a size class.

TRBV5-5	TRBJ1-5	.	.	CASSLYRGGNQPQHF	TGTGCCAGCAGCTTATATCGCGGGGGCAATCAGCCCCAGCATTTT
TRBV5-6	TRBJ2-1	.	.	CASSLSSRGGNFHNEQFF	TGTGCCAGCAGCTTGAGTTCGAGGGGGGGCAATTTCCACAATGAGCAGTTCTTC
TRBV2	TRBJ2-3	.	.	CASSTLGGFTDTQYF	TGTGCCAGCAGTACCTTGGGGGGTTTTACAGATACGCAGTATTTT
TRBV27	TRBJ1-5	.	TRBD1	CASSSGTGIRSNQPQHF	TGTGCCAGCAGTTCCGGGACAGGGATACGGAGCAATCAGCCCCAGCATTTT
TRBV5-1	TRBJ2-3	.	TRBD2	CASSSGLVSDTQYF	TGCGCCAGCAGCTCGGGACTAGTGTCAGATACGCAGTATTTT
TRBV4-1	TRBJ1-5	.	TRBD1	CASSQSDRDNQPQHF	TGCGCCAGCAGCCAATCCGACAGGGATAATCAGCCCCAGCATTTT
TRBV7-2	TRBJ1-5	few	.	CASSLNGARNQPQHF	TGTGCCAGCAGCTTGAATGGGGCCCGCAATCAGCCCCAGCATTTT
TRBV19	TRBJ2-7	.	.	CASSIRGNEQYF	TGTGCCAGTAGTATCAGGGGAAACGAGCAGTACTTC
TRBV10-3	TRBJ1-2	.	.	CAISEGLNYGYTF	TGTGCCATCAGTGAGGGCCTTAACTATGGCTACACCTTC
TRBV13	TRBJ1-1	.	.	CASSPGGGNTEAFF	TGTGCCAGCAGCCCCGGGGGGGGGAACACTGAAGCTTTCTTT
TRBV27	TRBJ2-7	.	.	CASSEIGFSGFYEQYF	TGTGCCAGCAGTGAGATCGGGTTCAGCGGATTCTACGAGCAGTACTTC
TRBV6-5	TRBJ1-5	.	.	CASRAPPSNQPQHF	TGTGCCAGCAGAGCTCCTCCGAGCAATCAGCCCCAGCATTTT
TRBV2	TRBJ2-1	.	.	CASSELGSSYNEQFF	TGTGCCAGCAGTGAGCTAGGAAGCTCCTACAATGAGCAGTTCTTC
TRBV11-2	TRBJ2-7	.	.	CASSLQGNSYEQYF	TGTGCCAGCAGCTTACAGGGCAACTCCTACGAGCAGTACTTC
TRBV5-1	TRBJ2-5	.	TRBD2	CASSFGTSGGREETQYF	TGCGCCAGCAGCTTCGGGACTAGCGGGGGGCGAGAAGAGACCCAGTACTTC
TRBV28	TRBJ1-2	.	.	CASRGGYGYTF	TGTGCCAGCAGGGGCGGGTATGGCTACACCTTC
TRBV18	TRBJ1-1	few	.	CASSPPGLNTEAFF	TGTGCCAGCTCACCCCCAGGGTTGAACACTGAAGCTTTCTTT
TRBV7-3	TRBJ1-2	.	.	CASSRTSDTNYGYTF	TGTGCCAGCAGCCGTACCTCGGACACCAACTATGGCTACACCTTC
TRBV6-6	TRBJ1-1	.	.	CASSWQSQGNTEAFF	TGTGCCAGCAGTTGGCAGAGCCAGGGGAACACTGAAGCTTTCTTT
TRBV10-1	TRBJ1-2	.	TRBD1	CASRTDRAAGYTF	TGCGCCAGCAGAACGGACAGGGCGGCTGGCTACACCTTC
TRBV5-1	TRBJ1-3	.	.	CASSFSQAGNTIYF	TGCGCCAGCAGCTTCTCCCAGGCTGGAAACACCATATATTTT
TRBV10-3	TRBJ1-1	few	.	CAISESGISAEAFF	TGTGCCATCAGTGAGTCCGGAATTAGCGCTGAAGCTTTCTTT
TRBV4-3	TRBJ2-5	once	.	CASAGTPQETQYF	TGCGCCAGCGCCGGGACACCACAAGAGACCCAGTACTTC
TRBV6-2/TRBV6-3	TRBJ1-5	.	.	CASSRQWQPQHF	TGTGCCAGCAGTCGACAGTGGCAGCCCCAGCATTTT
TRBV2	TRBJ1-1	.	.	CASGWRTNTEAFF	TGTGCCAGCGGCTGGCGGACAAACACTGAAGCTTTCTTT
TRBV9	TRBJ1-2	.	.	CASSVNPSRQPLGYGYTF	TGTGCCAGCAGCGTAAACCCAAGTCGGCAGCCCCTAGGCTATGGCTACACCTTC
TRBV4-2	TRBJ2-1	.	.	CASSQDRSPYNEQFF	TGTGCCAGCAGCCAAGATCGTTCCCCCTACAATGAGCAGTTCTTC
TRBV15	TRBJ2-7	.	TRBD1	CATSLDQGAYEQYF	TGTGCCACCAGCTTAGACCAGGGGGCCTACGAGCAGTACTTC